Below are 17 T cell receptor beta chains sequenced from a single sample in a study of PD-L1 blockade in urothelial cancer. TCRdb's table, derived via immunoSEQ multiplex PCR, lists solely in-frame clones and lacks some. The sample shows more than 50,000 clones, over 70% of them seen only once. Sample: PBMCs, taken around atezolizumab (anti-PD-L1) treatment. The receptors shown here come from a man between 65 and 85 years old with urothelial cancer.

This chain's CDR3 is CASSFSRTDTQYF. DNA of the CDR3: TGTGCCAGCAGCTTCAGTCGCACAGATACGCAGTATTTT. This chain uses TRBV7-3 with TRBJ2-3, with D hard to call. CDR3 length equals 13 residues. V lost 3 bases, J lost 1 base, and 5 bases lay in between. CDR1 is SGHTA, CDR2 FQGTGA, per germline.

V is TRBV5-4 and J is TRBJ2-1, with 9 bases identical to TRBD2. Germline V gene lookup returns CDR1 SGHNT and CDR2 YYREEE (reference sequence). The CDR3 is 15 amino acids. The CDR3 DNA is TGTGCTACCAACCGGGCTAGCGGGGTCCACAATGAGCAGTTCTTC. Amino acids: CATNRASGVHNEQFF.

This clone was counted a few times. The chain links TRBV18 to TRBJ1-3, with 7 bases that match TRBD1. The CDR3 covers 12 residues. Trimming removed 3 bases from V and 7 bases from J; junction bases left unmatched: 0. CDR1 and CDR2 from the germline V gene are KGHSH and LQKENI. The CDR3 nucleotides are TGTGCCAGCTCACCCAGGGGGAACACCATATATTTT. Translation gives CASSPRGNTIYF.

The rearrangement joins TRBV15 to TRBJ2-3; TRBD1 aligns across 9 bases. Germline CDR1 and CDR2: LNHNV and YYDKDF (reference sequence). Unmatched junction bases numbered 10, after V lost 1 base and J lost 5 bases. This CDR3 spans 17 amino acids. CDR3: CATSRAFRDRAVDTQYF. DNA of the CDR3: TGTGCCACCAGCAGAGCCTTCCGGGACAGGGCGGTAGATACGCAGTATTTT.

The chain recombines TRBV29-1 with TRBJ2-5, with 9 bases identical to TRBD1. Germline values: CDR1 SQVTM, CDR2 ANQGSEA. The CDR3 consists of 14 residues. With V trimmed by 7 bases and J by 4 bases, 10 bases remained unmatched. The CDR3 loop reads CSGSRGTGRETQYF. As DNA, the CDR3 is TGCAGCGGTTCGAGAGGGACAGGGCGAGAGACCCAGTACTTC.

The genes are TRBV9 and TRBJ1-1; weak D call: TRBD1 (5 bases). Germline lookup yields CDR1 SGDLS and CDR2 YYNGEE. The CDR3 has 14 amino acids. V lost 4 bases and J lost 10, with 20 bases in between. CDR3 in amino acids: CASSSFLDSVIAFF. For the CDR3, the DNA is TGTGCCAGCAGCTCCTTCCTAGACAGCGTAATAGCTTTCTTT.

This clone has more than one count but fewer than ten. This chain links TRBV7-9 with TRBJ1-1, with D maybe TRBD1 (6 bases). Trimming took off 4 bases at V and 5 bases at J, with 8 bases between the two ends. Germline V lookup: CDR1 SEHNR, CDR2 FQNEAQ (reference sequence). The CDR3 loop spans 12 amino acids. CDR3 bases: TGTGCCAGCAGCTACAGGGTTACTGAAGCTTTCTTT. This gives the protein CASSYRVTEAFF.

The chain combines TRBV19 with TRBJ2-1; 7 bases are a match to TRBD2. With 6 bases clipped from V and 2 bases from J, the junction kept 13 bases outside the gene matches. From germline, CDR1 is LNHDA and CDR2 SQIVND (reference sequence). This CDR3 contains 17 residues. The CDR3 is CASRSSGYSTAYNEQFF. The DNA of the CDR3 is TGTGCCAGTAGATCTAGCGGCTACAGTACCGCCTACAATGAGCAGTTCTTC.

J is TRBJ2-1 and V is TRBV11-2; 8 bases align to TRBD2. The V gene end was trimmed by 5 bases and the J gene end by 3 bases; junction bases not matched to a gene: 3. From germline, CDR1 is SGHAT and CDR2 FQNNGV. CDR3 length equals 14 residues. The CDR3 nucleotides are TGTGCCAGCAGCCCACTAGCGGACTACAATGAGCAGTTCTTC. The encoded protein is CASSPLADYNEQFF.

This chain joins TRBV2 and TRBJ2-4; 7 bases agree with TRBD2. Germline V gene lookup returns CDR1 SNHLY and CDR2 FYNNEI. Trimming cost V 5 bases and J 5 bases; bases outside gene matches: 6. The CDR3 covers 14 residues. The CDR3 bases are TGTGCCAGCAGTCGAGCGGGGTTCGAAAACATTCAGTACTTC. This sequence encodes CASSRAGFENIQYF.

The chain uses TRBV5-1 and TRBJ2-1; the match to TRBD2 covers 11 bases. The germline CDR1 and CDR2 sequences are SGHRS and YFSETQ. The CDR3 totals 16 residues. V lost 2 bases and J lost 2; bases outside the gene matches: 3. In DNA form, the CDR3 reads TGCGCCAGCAGCTTACTAGCGGGAGCAGCCTACAATGAGCAGTTCTTC. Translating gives CASSLLAGAAYNEQFF.

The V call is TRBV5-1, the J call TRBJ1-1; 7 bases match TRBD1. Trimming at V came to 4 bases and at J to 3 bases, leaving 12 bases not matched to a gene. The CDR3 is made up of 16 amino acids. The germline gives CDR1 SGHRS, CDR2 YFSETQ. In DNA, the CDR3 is TGCGCCAGCAGCCCGCCCAGACAGGGCAGGGACACTGAAGCTTTCTTT. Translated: CASSPPRQGRDTEAFF.

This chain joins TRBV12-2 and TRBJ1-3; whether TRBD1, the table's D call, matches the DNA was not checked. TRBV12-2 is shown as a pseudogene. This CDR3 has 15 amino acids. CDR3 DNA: TGTGCAAGTCGCCAGACGGGACAAGACCGCGACACCATATATTTT. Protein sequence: CASRQTGQDRDTIYF.

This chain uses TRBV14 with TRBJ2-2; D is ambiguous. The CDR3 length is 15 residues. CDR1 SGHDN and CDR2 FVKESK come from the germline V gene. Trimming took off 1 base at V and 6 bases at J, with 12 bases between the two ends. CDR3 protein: CASSQASRFPGELFF. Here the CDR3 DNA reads TGTGCCAGCAGCCAAGCAAGTCGGTTCCCCGGGGAGCTGTTTTTT. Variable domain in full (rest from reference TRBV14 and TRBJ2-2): EAGVTQFPSHSVIEKGQTVTLRCDPISGHDNLYWYRRVMGKEIKFLLHFVKESKQDESGMPNNRFLAERTGGTYSTLKVQPAELEDSGVYFCASSQASRFPGELFFGEGSRLTVL.

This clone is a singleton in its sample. CDR3 protein: CASSSTQGASGYTF. The CDR3 DNA sequence: TGTGCCAGCAGTTCCACTCAGGGCGCAAGTGGCTACACCTTC. This rearrangement joins TRBV6-6 to TRBJ1-2; tentative D call: TRBD1 (5 bases). The CDR3 is made up of 14 amino acids. Trimming pared 4 bases from V and 7 bases from J, leaving 16 bases between. Germline CDR1 and CDR2: MNHNY and SVGAGI (reference sequence).

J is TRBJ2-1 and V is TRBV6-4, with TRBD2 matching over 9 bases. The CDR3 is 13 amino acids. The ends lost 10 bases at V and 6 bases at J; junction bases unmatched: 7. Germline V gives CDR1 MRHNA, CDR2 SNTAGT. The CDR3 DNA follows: TGTGCCATCAAGCGGGAGGTAGGCAATGAGCAGTTCTTC. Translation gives CAIKREVGNEQFF.

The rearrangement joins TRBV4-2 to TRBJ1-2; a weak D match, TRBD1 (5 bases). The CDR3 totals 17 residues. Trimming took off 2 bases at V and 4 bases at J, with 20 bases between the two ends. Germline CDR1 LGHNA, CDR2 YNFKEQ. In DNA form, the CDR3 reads TGTGCCAGCAGCCAAATCATTGCACAGGACCACGCCTATGGCTACACCTTC. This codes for CASSQIIAQDHAYGYTF.